Each of the 10 T cell receptor beta chains below was sequenced from the same sample in a study of cytomegalovirus exposure and HLA in healthy donors (dated by TCRdb to about 2017). The receptor library was made with the immunoSEQ multiplex PCR assay. The multiplex PCR relied on a mix of 60 forward primers for TCR Vbeta segments and 13 reverse primers for TCR Jbeta segments. TCRdb provides this immuneACCESS table in a form limited to in-frame rearrangements. Some clones are lacking; in checked studies, under half of them reflect an unresolved V gene, and why the rest are absent is not known. This sample gives 100,000 to 150,000 clones in total; around four fifths of them show up just once. Jointly, the top ten make up more than 0.9% of the sample. Sequencing was done on a sample of PBMCs. Receptors were obtained from a boy between 10 and 17 years old in good health and CMV-seronegative.

The V gene is TRBV4-1, the J gene TRBJ2-1, with D perhaps TRBD2 (6 bases). The CDR3 is 16 amino acids. CDR1 is MGHRA and CDR2 is YSYEKL in the germline V gene. Trimming shortened V by 0 bases and J by 4 bases, and 13 bases separated the two germline ends. CDR3 loop: CASSQDLGGTYNEQFF. Here the CDR3 DNA reads TGCGCCAGCAGCCAAGATCTCGGGGGTACATACAATGAGCAGTTCTTC.

The chain carries TRBV30 and TRBJ1-1, with D possibly matching TRBD1 (5 bases). The length of the CDR3 is 13 residues. Deletions cut 3 bases from V and 10 bases from J, with 18 bases between. CDR1 GTSNPN and CDR2 SVGIG come from the germline V gene (reference sequence). CDR3 DNA sequence: TGTGCCTGGAGCAAGGGGCAGGCCGTATCAGCTTTCTTT. Its protein product is CAWSKGQAVSAFF.

The chain uses TRBV4-1 and TRBJ1-1; D perhaps matches TRBD1 (5 bases). The CDR3 is made up of 14 amino acids. Trimming took 0 bases from V and 4 from J, leaving 9 bases between them. The germline CDR1 and CDR2 sequences are MGHRA and YSYEKL. The CDR3 spells CASSQEGGSTEAFF. Here the CDR3 DNA reads TGCGCCAGCAGCCAAGAGGGGGGGAGCACTGAAGCTTTCTTT.

V is TRBV27 and J is TRBJ2-2; 12 nucleotides line up with TRBD2. The germline CDR1 and CDR2 sequences are MNHEY and SMNVEV (reference sequence). This CDR3 has 16 amino acids. J lost 6 bases, V lost 2 bases, and 4 bases had no gene match. This CDR3 reads CASSLNLAGGPGELFF. CDR3 bases: TGTGCCAGCAGTTTAAATCTAGCGGGAGGGCCCGGGGAGCTGTTTTTT.

Only a few counts were recorded for this clone. The chain is built from TRBV15 and TRBJ2-1, with 12 positions matching TRBD2. The CDR3 length is 17 residues. The germline gives CDR1 LNHNV, CDR2 YYDKDF (reference sequence). V shed 1 base, J shed 8 bases, and the junction held 9 bases outside the gene matches. The CDR3 sequence: CATSRAPGTSGSDEQFF. In DNA, the CDR3 is TGTGCCACCAGCAGAGCGCCCGGGACTAGCGGGTCCGATGAGCAGTTCTTC.

The chain is built from TRBV27 and TRBJ1-6; D is undetermined. CDR3 size: 12 residues. Germline CDR1 reads MNHEY; CDR2 reads SMNVEV (reference sequence). Trimming pared 7 bases from V and 6 bases from J, leaving 7 bases between. The CDR3 here is CASKPVNSPLHF. The CDR3 DNA sequence: TGTGCCAGCAAACCGGTTAATTCACCCCTCCACTTT.

V is TRBV7-9 and J is TRBJ1-5; D remains unclear. The CDR3 has 12 amino acids. The germline V and J ends were trimmed by 6 bases and 6 bases, with 9 bases remaining between them. Germline CDR1 reads SEHNR; CDR2 reads FQNEAQ (reference sequence). CDR3 sequence reads: CASSSGGQPQHF. The CDR3 nucleotides are TGTGCCAGCAGTTCCGGTGGTCAGCCCCAGCATTTT. Using reference TRBV7-9 and TRBJ1-5 for the parts outside the CDR3, the full variable domain is DTGVSQNPRHKITKRGQNVTFRCDPISEHNRLYWYRQTLGQGPEFLTYFQNEAQLEKSRLLSDRFSAERPKGSFSTLEIQRTEQGDSAMYLCASSSGGQPQHFGDGTRLSIL.

This chain connects TRBV5-1 to TRBJ2-1; perhaps TRBD2 as D (6 bases). Germline-derived CDR1 and CDR2 are SGHRS and YFSETQ. Trimming pared 0 bases from V and 8 bases from J, leaving 9 bases between. CDR3 length: 13 amino acids. The CDR3 region is CASSLAGDDEQFF. CDR3 coding DNA: TGCGCCAGCAGCTTGGCGGGGGACGATGAGCAGTTCTTC.

This chain connects TRBV19 to TRBJ1-5, with a tentative D call TRBD1 (5 bases). Germline CDR1 reads LNHDA; CDR2 reads SQIVND (reference sequence). Trimming stripped 1 base from V and 1 base from J, with 8 bases between. This CDR3 comprises 15 residues. The chain's CDR3 is CASSIGRDSNQPQHF. The CDR3 bases are TGTGCCAGTAGTATAGGGCGGGACAGCAATCAGCCCCAGCATTTT.

The chain carries TRBV5-1 and TRBJ2-2; a weak D match, TRBD2 (6 bases). The CDR3 loop spans 16 amino acids. Germline V lookup: CDR1 SGHRS, CDR2 YFSETQ. V was pared by 4 bases and J by 7 bases, with 20 bases between. CDR3 sequence: CASSKDVGSRIGELFF. As DNA, the CDR3 is TGCGCCAGCAGCAAGGATGTCGGGAGTCGAATCGGGGAGCTGTTTTTT.